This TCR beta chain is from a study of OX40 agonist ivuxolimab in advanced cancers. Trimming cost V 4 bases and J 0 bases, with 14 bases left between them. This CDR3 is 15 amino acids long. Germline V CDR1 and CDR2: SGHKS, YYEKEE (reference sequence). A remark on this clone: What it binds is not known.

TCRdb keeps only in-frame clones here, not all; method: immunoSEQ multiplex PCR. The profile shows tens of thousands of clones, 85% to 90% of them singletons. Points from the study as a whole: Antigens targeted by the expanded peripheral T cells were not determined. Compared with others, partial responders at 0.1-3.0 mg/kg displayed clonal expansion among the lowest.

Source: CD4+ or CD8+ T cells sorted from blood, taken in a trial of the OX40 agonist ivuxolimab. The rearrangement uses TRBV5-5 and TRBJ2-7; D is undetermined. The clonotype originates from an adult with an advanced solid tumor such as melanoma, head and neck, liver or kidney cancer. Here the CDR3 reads CASSRSSESSYEQYF. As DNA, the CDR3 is TGTGCCAGCAGCAGGTCGTCAGAGAGCTCCTACGAGCAGTACTTC. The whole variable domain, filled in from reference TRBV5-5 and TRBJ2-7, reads DAGVTQSPTHLIKTRGQQVTLRCSPISGHKSVSWYQQVLGQGPQFIFQYYEKEERGRGNFPDRFSARQFPNYSSELNVNALLLGDSALYLCASSRSSESSYEQYFGPGTRLTVT.